The 6 T cell receptor beta chains given below trace back to one sample, sequenced in a study of T cells after yellow fever vaccination. TCRdb passed the 5' RACE reads through MiXCR, listing each CDR3 protein once. The sample has nearly 350,000 distinct CDR3 sequences, 7% to 9% seen once. The material was PBMCs, obtained around 45 days after the first yellow fever vaccination. All receptors derive from a man between 18 and 29 years old who received the YFV17D yellow fever vaccine.

In its sample, this clonotype was seen many times. J is TRBJ2-5 and V is TRBV20-1; no definite D call. The CDR3 totals 12 residues. Deletions cut 5 bases from V and 3 bases from J, with 10 bases between. The germline V gene encodes CDR1 DFQATT and CDR2 SNEGSKA (reference sequence). CDR3 amino acids: CSAVPREETQYF. DNA of the CDR3: TGCAGTGCTGTCCCCCGCGAAGAGACCCAGTACTTC.

The chain employs TRBV23-1 and TRBJ1-6, with D perhaps TRBD1 (5 bases). TRBV23-1 is reported as an ORF; its role is uncertain. The CDR3 loop spans 13 amino acids. V was trimmed by 8 bases and J by 5 bases, leaving 10 bases between them. The CDR3 bases are TGCGCCAGCCGGGACGGAGATAATTCACCCCTCCACTTT. It encodes CASRDGDNSPLHF.

The rearrangement links TRBV12-3 or TRBV12-4 to TRBJ2-7, with 8 bases aligning to TRBD1. V gave up 8 bases and J gave up 3 bases; unmatched junction bases: 9. The CDR3 is 14 amino acids. The CDR3 sequence is CASLRGTGDYEQYF. CDR3 bases: TGTGCCAGCCTCCGGGGGACAGGCGACTACGAGCAGTACTTC.

This clonotype was found a few times. V is TRBV20-1 and J is TRBJ2-1; 15 nucleotides match TRBD2. CDR3 length: 17 residues. Germline V gene data show CDR1 as DFQATT and CDR2 as SNEGSKA (reference sequence). The V and J ends lost 7 bases and 0 bases, in that order; junction bases with no gene match: 7. The CDR3 sequence: CSGSGTSGGFSYNEQFF. The DNA of the CDR3 is TGCAGTGGTAGCGGGACTAGCGGGGGGTTCTCCTACAATGAGCAGTTCTTC.

This chain connects TRBV4-1 to TRBJ2-5, with D unclear. This CDR3 has 15 amino acids. Germline CDR1 MGHRA, CDR2 YSYEKL. V was shortened by 0 bases and J by 5 bases, with 13 bases between the two germline ends. Here the CDR3 reads CASSQEQASWETQYF. CDR3 sequence (DNA): TGCGCCAGCAGCCAAGAACAAGCGAGCTGGGAGACCCAGTACTTC.

With regard to this clonotype: A much larger clone sits a single nucleotide away, making a read error possible. This chain links TRBV5-4 with TRBJ2-1, with D perhaps TRBD1 (7 bases). Germline V gene sequence: CDR1 SGHNT, CDR2 YYREEE (reference sequence). This CDR3 spans 14 amino acids. The CDR3 spells CATSPGGSYNEQFF. CDR3 in DNA: TGTGCCACCAGCCCAGGGGGGTCCTACAATGAGCAGTTCTTC.